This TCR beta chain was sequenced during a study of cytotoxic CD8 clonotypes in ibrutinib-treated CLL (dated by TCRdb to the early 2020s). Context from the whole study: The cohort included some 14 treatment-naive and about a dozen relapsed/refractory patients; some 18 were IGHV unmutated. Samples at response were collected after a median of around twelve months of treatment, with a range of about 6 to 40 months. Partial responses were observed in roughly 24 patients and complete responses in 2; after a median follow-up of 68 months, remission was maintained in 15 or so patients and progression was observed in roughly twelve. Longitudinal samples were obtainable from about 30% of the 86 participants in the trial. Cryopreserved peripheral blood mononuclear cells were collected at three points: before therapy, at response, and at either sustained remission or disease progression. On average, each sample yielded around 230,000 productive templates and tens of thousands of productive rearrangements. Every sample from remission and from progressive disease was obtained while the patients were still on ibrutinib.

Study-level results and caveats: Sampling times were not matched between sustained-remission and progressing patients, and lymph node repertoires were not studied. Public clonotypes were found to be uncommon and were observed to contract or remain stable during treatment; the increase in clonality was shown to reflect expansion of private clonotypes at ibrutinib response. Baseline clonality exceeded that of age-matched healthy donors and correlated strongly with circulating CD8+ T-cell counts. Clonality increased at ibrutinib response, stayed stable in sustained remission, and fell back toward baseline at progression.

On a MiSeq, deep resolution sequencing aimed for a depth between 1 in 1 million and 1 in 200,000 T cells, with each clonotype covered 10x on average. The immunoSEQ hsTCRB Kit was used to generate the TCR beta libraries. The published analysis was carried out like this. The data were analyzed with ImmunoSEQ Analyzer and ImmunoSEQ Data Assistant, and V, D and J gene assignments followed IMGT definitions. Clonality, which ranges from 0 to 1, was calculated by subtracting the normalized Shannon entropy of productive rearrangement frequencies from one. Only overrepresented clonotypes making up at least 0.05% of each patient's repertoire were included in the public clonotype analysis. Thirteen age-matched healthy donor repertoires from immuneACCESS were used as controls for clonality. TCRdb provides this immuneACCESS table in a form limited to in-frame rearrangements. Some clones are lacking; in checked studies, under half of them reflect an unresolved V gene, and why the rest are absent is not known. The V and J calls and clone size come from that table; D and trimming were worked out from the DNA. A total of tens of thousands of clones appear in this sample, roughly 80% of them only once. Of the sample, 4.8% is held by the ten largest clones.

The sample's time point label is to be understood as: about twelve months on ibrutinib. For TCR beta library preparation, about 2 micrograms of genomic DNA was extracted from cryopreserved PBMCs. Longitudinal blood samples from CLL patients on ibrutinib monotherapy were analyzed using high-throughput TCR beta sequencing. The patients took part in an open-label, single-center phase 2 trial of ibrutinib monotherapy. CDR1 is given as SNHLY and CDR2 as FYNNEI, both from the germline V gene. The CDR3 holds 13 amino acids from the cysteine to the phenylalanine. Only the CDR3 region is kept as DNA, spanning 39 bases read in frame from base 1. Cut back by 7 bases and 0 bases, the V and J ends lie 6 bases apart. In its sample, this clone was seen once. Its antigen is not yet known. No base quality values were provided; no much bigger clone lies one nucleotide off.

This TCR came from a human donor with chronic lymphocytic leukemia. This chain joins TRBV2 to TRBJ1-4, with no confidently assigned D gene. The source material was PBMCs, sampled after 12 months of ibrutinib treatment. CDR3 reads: CASTRATNEKLFF. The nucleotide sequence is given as TGTGCCAGCACCCGCGCAACTAATGAAAAACTGTTTTTT.